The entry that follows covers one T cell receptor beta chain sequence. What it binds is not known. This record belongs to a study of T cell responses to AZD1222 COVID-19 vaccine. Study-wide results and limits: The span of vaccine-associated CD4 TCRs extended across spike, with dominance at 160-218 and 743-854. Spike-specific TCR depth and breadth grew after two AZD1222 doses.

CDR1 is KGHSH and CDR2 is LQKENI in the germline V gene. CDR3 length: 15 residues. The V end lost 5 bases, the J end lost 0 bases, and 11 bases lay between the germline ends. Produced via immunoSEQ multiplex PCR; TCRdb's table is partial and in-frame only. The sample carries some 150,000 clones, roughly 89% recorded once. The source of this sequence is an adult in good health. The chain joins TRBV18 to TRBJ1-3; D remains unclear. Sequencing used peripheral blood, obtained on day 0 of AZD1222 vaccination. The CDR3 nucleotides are TGTGCCAGCTCAGAGGGCCCCAGCTCTGGAAACACCATATATTTT. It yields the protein CASSEGPSSGNTIYF.